This TCR beta chain was documented in a study of shared clonotypes between healthy human individuals. Overall study: Samples came from a couple of female and a few male donors aged 18 to 49. Findings and limits, study-wide: The generation probabilities recorded for non-shared clonotypes fell below those of clonotypes shared by all four donors.

Using immunoSEQ multiplex PCR, the repertoire was profiled, and TCRdb retains in-frame clones only, with some absent. Altogether 950,000 to 1,300,000 clones are present, around 76% being singletons, with the ten largest covering 1.4% to 1.5%. This clone appeared a few times. The antigen remains unidentified. Looked up from germline, CDR1 is MNHEY and CDR2 is SMNVEV (reference sequence). This CDR3 comprises 14 residues. V was trimmed by 5 bases and J by 0 bases, leaving 11 bases between them. The chain is built from TRBV27 and TRBJ2-7; the D is unclear. The source material was memory CD4+ T cells sorted from blood. Subset specified: CD45RA-negative fraction. This receptor was taken from a man younger than 35 in good health. The CDR3 sequence: CASSMTFISYEQYF. The DNA for the CDR3 is TGTGCCAGCAGTATGACCTTTATCTCCTACGAGCAGTACTTC.